This T cell receptor beta chain was recovered during a study of blood T cell repertoires in COVID-19. Study information: Samples representing acute and convalescent COVID-19 were sourced from the United States, Italy and Spain. T cells, B-cell-depleted T cells, or PBMCs supplied cDNA or gDNA.

Germline loops: CDR1 MNHNY, CDR2 SVGAGI (reference sequence). Germline trimming cut 9 bases from V and 6 bases from J; bases unmatched to any gene: 5. The length of the CDR3 is 12 residues. Original processing methods: It was from reference gene primer amplification that nucleated cell counts were estimated. Only in-frame clones appear in the TCRdb table, and some are missing; sequencing was by immunoSEQ multiplex PCR. D and trimming come from the DNA, and the V and J calls and clone size come from that table. This sample has about 440,000 clones, with more than 85% found just once. This clone was seen only a few times.

The chain links TRBV6-6 to TRBJ1-5; 7 bases are a match to TRBD1. The sequenced sample consisted of peripheral blood. The sequence came from a woman in her thirties with acute or convalescent COVID-19. CDR3 region: CARPEGAQPQHF. The CDR3 DNA sequence: TGTGCCAGGCCCGAGGGGGCTCAGCCCCAGCATTTT.